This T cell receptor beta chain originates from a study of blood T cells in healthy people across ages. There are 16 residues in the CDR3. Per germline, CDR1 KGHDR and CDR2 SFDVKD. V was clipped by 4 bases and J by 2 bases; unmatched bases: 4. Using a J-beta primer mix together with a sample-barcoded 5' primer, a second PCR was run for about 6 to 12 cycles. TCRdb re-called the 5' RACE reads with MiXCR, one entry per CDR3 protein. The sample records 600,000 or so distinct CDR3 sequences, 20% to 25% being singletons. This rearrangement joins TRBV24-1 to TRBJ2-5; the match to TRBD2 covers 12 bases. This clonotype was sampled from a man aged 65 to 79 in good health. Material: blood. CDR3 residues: CATSDEGLAGQETQYF. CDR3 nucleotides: TGTGCCACCAGTGACGAAGGACTAGCGGGGCAAGAGACCCAGTACTTC.